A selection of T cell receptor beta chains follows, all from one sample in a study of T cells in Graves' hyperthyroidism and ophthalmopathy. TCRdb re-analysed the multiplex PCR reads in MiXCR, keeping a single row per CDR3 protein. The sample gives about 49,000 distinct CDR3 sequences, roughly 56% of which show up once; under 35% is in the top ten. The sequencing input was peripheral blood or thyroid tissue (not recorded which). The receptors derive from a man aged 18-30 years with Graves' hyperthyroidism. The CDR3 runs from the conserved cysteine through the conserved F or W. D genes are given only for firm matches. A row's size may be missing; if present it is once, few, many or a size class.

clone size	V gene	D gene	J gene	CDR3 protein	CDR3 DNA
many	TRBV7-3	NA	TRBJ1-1	CASSPNPTGNYEAFF	TGTGCCAGCAGCCCTAACCCGACAGGAAACTATGAAGCTTTCTTT
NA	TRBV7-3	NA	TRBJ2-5	CASRGLETQYF	TGTGCCAGCAGGGGATTAGAGACCCAGTACTTC
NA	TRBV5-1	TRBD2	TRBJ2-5	CASSGGLAGGGETQYF	TGCGCCAGCAGCGGGGGACTAGCGGGAGGCGGCGAGACCCAGTACTTC
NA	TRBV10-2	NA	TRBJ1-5	CASSEEGMNQPQLF	TGCGCCAGCAGTGAGGAAGGCATGAACCAGCCCCAGCTTTTT
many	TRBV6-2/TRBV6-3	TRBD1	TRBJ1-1	CASSYGTGGNTEAFF	TGTGCCAGCAGTTACGGGACAGGAGGTAACACTGAAGCTTTCTTT
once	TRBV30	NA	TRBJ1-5	CAWSVLGSGQPQHF	TGTGCCTGGAGTGTACTAGGTTCAGGTCAGCCCCAGCATTTT
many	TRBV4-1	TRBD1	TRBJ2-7	CASSLSPPTGWHGYEQYF	TGCGCCAGCAGCCTCTCCCCCCCGACAGGGTGGCATGGTTACGAGCAGTACTTC
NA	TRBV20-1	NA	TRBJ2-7	CSASTAGTDAYEQYF	TGCAGTGCTTCCACTGCGGGGACAGATGCCTACGAGCAGTACTTC
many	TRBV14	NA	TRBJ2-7	CASSQDGGDEQYF	TGTGCCAGCAGCCAAGATGGCGGGGACGAGCAGTACTTC
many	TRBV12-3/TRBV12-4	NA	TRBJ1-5	CASSPGGEGRPQHF	TGTGCCAGCAGCCCGGGGGGGGAAGGAAGGCCCCAGCATTTT
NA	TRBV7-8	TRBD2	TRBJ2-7	CASSMTSGDGSYEQYF	TGTGCCAGCAGCATGACTAGCGGGGACGGATCCTACGAGCAGTACTTC
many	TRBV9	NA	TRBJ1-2	CASSGIQGSRGYTF	TGTGCCAGCAGCGGGATACAGGGATCCCGGGGCTACACCTTC
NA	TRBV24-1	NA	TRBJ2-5	CATSDWAEETQYF	TGTGCCACCAGTGATTGGGCAGAAGAGACCCAGTACTTC
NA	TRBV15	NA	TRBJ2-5	CATSRDESTAQETQYF	TGTGCCACCAGCAGAGATGAATCTACAGCTCAAGAGACCCAGTACTTC
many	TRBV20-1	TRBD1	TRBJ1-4	CSARDRVEKLFF	TGCAGTGCTAGGGACAGGGTTGAAAAACTGTTTTTT